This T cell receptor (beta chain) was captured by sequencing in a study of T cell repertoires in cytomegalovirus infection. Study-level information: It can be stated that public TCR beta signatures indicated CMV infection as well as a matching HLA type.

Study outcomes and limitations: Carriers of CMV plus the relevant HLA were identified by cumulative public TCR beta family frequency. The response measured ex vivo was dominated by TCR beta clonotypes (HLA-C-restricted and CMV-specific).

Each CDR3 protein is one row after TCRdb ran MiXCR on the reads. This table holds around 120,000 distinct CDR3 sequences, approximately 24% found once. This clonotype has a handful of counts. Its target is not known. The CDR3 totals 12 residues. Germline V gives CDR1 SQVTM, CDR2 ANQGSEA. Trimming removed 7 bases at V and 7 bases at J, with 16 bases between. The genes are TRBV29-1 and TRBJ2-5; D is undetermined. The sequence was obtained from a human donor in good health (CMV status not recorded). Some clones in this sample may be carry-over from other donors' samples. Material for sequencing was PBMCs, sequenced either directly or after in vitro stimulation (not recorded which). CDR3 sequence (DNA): TGCAGCGCCACCGCGGACCGTCCGACCCAGTACTTC. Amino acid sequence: CSATADRPTQYF.